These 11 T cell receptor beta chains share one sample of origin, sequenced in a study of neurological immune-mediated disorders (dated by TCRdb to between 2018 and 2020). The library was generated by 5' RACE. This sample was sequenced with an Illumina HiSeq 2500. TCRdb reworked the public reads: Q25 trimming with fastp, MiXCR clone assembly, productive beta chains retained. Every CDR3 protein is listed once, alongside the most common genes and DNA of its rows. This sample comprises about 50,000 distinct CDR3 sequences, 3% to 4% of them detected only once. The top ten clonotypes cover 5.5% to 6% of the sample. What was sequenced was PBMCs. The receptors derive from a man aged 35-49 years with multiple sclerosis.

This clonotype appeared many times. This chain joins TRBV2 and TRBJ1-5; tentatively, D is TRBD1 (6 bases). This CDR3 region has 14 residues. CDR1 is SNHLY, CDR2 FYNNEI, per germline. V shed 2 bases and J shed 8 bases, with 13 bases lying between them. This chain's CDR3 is CASSEYREVEPQHF. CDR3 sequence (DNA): TGTGCCAGCAGTGAATACAGGGAGGTAGAGCCCCAGCATTTT.

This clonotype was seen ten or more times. The CDR3, as DNA: TGTGCCAGCAGCCAACCTCGGGGACTAGGCGCCGGGGAGCTGTTTTTT. It codes for CASSQPRGLGAGELFF. The chain recombines TRBV3-1 with TRBJ2-2, with 8 nucleotides matching TRBD2. J lost 6 bases, V lost 2 bases, and 8 bases had no gene match. Germline assignment: CDR1 LGHDT and CDR2 YNNKEL (reference sequence). The CDR3 has 16 amino acids.

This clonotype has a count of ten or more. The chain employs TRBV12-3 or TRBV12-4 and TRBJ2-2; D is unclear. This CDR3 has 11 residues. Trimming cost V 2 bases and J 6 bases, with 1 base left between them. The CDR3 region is CASSLSGELFF. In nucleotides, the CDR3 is TGTGCCAGCAGTTTATCCGGGGAGCTGTTTTTT.

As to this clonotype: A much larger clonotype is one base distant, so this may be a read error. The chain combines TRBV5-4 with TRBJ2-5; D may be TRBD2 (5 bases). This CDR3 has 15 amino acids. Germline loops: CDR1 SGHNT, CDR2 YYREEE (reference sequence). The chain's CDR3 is CTSSLRLAGEETQYF. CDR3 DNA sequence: TGTACCAGCAGCCTTCGGCTCGCGGGTGAAGAGACCCAGTACTTC.

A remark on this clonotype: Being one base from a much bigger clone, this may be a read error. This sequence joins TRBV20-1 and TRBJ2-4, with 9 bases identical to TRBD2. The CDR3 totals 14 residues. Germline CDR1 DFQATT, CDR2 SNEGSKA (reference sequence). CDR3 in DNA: TGCAGTGCTCGATCGGGACTAGCCAAAAAAATTCAGTACTTC. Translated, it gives CSARSGLAKKIQYF.

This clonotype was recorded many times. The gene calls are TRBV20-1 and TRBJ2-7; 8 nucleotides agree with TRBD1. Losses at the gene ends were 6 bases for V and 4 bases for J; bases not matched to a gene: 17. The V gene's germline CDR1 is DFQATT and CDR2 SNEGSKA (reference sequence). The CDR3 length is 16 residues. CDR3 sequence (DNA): TGCAGTGCCGTCCCAGCAGGGGGCGCCGGGAGTTACGAGCAGTACTTC. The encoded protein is CSAVPAGGAGSYEQYF.

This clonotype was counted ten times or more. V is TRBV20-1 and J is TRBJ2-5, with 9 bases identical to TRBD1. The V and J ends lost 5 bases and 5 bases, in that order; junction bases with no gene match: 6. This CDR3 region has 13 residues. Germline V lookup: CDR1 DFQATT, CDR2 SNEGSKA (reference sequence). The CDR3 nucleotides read TGCAGTGCTGGGGGACAGGGTCCCGAGACCCAGTACTTC. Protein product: CSAGGQGPETQYF.

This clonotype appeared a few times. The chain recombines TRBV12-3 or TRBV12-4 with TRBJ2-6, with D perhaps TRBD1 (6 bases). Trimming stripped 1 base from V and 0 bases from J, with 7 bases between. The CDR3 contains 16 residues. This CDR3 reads CASSLGGGSGANVLTF. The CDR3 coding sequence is TGTGCCAGCAGTTTAGGAGGGGGCTCTGGGGCCAACGTCCTGACTTTC.

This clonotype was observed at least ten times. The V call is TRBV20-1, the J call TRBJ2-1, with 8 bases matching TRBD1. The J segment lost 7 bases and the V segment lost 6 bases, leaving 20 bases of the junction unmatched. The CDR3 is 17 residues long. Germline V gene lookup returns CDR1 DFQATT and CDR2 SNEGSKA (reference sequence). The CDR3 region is CSAAGHAVRQGTNEQFF. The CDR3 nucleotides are TGCAGTGCCGCGGGCCATGCTGTAAGACAGGGGACAAATGAGCAGTTCTTC.

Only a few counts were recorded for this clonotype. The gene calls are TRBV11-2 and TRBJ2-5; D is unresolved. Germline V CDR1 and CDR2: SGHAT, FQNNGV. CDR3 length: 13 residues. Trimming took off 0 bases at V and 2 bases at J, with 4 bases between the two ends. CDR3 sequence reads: CASSLESQETQYF. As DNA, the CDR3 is TGTGCCAGCAGCTTAGAATCTCAAGAGACCCAGTACTTC. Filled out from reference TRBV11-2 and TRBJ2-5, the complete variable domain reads EAGVAQSPRYKIIEKRQSVAFWCNPISGHATLYWYQQILGQGPKLLIQFQNNGVVDDSQLPKDRFSAERLKGVDSTLKIQPAKLEDSAVYLCASSLESQETQYFGPGTRLLVL.

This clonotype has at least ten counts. The CDR3 nucleotides read TGTGCCATTCTAACCGGGGCAGCGAACACCGGGGAGCTGTTTTTT. This encodes CAILTGAANTGELFF. The gene calls are TRBV30 and TRBJ2-2; D may be TRBD1 or TRBD2 (5 bases each). The V end lost 8 bases, the J end lost 0 bases, and 16 bases lay between the germline ends. The germline CDR1 and CDR2 sequences are GTSNPN and SVGIG (reference sequence). There are 15 residues in the CDR3.